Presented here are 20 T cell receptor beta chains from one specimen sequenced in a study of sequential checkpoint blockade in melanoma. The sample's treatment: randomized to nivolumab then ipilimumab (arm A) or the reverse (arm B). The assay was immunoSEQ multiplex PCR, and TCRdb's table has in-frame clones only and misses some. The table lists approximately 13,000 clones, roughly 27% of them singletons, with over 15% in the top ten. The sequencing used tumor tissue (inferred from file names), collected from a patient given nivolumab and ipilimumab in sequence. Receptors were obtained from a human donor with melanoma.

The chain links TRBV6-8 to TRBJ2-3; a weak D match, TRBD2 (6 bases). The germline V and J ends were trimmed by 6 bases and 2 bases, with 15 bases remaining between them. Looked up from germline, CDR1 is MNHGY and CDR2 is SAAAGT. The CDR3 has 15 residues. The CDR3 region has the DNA TGTGCCAGCAGGTCCCCCGGGACTGCCACAGATACGCAGTATTTT. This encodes CASRSPGTATDTQYF.

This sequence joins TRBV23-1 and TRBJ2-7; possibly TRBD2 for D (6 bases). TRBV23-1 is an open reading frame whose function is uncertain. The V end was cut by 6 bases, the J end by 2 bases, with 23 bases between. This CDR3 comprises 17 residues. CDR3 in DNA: TGCGCCAGCAGCCAAGTGATTGGAGGGAGTCGGGCCTACGAGCAGTACTTC. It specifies CASSQVIGGSRAYEQYF.

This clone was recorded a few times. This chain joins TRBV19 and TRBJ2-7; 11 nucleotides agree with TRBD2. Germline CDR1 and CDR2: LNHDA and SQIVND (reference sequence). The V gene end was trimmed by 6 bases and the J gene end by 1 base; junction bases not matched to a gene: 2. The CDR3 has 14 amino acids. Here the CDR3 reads CASRRLAGSYEQYF. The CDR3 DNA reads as TGTGCCAGTAGACGACTAGCGGGATCCTACGAGCAGTACTTC.

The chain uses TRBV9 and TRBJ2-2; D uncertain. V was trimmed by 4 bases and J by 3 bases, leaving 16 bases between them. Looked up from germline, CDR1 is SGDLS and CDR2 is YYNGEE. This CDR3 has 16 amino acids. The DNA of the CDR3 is TGTGCCAGCAGCCCCCACCCACGACAAGACACCGGGGAGCTGTTTTTT. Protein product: CASSPHPRQDTGELFF. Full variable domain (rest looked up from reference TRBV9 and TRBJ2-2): DSGVTQTPKHLITATGQRVTLRCSPRSGDLSVYWYQQSLDQGLQFLIQYYNGEERAKGNILERFSAQQFPDLHSELNLSSLELGDSALYFCASSPHPRQDTGELFFGEGSRLTVL.

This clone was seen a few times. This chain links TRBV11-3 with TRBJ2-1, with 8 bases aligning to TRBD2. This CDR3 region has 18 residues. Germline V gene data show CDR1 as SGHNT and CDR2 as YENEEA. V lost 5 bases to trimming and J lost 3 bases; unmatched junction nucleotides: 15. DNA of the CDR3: TGTGCCAGCAGCCAGGTTTCCACCGCGGGAGGCTTCTACAATGAGCAGTTCTTC. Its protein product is CASSQVSTAGGFYNEQFF.

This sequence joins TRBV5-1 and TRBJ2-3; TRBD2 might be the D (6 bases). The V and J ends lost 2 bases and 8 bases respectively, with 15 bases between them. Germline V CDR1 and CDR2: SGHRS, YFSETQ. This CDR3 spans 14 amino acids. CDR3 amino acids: CASSFARREATQYF. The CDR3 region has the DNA TGCGCCAGCAGCTTCGCTAGGAGGGAGGCTACGCAGTATTTT.

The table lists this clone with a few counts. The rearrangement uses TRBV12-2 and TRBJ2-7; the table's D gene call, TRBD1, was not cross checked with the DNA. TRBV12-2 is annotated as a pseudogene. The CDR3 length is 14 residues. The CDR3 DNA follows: TGTGCAAGTCGCTTAAGGGACACATCCTACGAGCAGTACTTC. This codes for CASRLRDTSYEQYF.

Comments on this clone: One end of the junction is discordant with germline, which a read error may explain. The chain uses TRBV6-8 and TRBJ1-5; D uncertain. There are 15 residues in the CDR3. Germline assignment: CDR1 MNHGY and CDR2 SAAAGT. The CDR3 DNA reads TGTGCCATCAGTGACTGGGCGGACCTAAATCAGCCCCAGCATTTT. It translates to CAISDWADLNQPQHF.

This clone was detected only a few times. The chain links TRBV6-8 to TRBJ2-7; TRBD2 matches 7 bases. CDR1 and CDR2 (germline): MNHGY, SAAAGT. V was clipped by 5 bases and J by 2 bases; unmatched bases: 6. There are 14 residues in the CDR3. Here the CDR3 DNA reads TGTGCCAGCAGTGTTGGGGGGGGAACCTACGAGCAGTACTTC. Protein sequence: CASSVGGGTYEQYF.

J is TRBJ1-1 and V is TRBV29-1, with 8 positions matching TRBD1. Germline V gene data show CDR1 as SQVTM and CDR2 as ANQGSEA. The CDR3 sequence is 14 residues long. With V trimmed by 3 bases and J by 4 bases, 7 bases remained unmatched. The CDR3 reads CSVDPTGVGTEAFF. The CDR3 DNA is TGCAGCGTTGACCCGACAGGGGTAGGCACTGAAGCTTTCTTT.

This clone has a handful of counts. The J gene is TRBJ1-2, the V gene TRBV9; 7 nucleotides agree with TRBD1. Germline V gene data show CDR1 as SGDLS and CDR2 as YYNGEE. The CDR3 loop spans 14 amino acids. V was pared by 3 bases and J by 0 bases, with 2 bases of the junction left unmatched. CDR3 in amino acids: CASSAGGSNYGYTF. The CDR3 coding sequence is TGTGCCAGCAGCGCAGGGGGGTCTAACTATGGCTACACCTTC.

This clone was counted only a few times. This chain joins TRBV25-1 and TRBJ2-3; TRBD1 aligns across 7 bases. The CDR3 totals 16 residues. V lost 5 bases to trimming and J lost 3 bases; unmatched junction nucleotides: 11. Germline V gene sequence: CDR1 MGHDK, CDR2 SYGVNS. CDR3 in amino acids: CASSLVGGLGTDTQYF. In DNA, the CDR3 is TGTGCCAGCAGTTTAGTAGGGGGCTTAGGTACAGATACGCAGTATTTT. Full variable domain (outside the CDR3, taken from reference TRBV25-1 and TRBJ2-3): EADIYQTPRYLVIGTGKKITLECSQTMGHDKMYWYQQDPGMELHLIHYSYGVNSTEKGDLSSESTVSRIRTEHFPLTLESARPSHTSQYLCASSLVGGLGTDTQYFGPGTRLTVL.

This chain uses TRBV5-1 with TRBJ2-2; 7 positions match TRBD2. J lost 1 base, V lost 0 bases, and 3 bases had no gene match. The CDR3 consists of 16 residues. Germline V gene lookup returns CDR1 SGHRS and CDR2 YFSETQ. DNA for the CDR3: TGCGCCAGCAGCTTGGGCTCTAGCGGGAACACCGGGGAGCTGTTTTTT. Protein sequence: CASSLGSSGNTGELFF.

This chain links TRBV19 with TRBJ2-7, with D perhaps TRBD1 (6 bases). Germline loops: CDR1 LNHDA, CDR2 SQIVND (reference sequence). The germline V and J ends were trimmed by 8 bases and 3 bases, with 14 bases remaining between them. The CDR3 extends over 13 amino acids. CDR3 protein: CASSPLGHYEQYF. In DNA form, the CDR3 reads TGTGCCAGTTCTCCTCTGGGACACTACGAGCAGTACTTC.

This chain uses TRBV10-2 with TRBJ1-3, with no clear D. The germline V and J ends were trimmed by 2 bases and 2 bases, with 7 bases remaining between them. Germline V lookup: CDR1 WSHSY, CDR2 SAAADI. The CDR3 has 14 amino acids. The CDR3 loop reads CASSEGGAGNTIYF. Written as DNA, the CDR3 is TGCGCCAGCAGTGAGGGCGGGGCTGGAAACACCATATATTTT.

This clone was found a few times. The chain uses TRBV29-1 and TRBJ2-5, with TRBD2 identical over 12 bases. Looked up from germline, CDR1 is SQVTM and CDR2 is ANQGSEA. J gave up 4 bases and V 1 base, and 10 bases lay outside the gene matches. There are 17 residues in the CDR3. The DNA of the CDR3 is TGCAGCGTTGAAGTCTTCGGGGTACTAGCGGGAGGAGAGACCCAGTACTTC. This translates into CSVEVFGVLAGGETQYF.

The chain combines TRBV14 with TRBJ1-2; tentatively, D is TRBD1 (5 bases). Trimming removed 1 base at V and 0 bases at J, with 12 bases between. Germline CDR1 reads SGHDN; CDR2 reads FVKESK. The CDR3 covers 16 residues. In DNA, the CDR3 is TGTGCCAGCAGCCAAGCAGGGACTTTAGCTAACTATGGCTACACCTTC. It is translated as CASSQAGTLANYGYTF.

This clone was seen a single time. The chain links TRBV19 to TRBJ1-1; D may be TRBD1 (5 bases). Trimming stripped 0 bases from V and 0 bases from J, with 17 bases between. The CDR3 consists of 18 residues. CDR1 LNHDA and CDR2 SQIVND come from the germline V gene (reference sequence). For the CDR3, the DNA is TGTGCCAGTAGTATAGAGGCAATTGGGGGATCCGTGAACACTGAAGCTTTCTTT. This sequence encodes CASSIEAIGGSVNTEAFF.

The CDR3 DNA follows: TGTGCCAGCAGTTGGAGGGCCGTGAACACCGGGGAGCTGTTTTTT. This translates into CASSWRAVNTGELFF. The rearrangement links TRBV6-8 to TRBJ2-2; D possibly corresponds to TRBD2 (6 bases). The CDR3 is 15 amino acids. Germline V gene data show CDR1 as MNHGY and CDR2 as SAAAGT. Trimming took 4 bases from V and 1 from J, leaving 10 bases between them.

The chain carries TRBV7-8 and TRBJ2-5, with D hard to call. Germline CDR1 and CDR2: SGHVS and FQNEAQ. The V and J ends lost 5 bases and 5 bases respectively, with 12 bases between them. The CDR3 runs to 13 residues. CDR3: CASSREFSETQYF. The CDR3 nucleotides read TGTGCCAGCAGCCGAGAATTCTCGGAGACCCAGTACTTC.